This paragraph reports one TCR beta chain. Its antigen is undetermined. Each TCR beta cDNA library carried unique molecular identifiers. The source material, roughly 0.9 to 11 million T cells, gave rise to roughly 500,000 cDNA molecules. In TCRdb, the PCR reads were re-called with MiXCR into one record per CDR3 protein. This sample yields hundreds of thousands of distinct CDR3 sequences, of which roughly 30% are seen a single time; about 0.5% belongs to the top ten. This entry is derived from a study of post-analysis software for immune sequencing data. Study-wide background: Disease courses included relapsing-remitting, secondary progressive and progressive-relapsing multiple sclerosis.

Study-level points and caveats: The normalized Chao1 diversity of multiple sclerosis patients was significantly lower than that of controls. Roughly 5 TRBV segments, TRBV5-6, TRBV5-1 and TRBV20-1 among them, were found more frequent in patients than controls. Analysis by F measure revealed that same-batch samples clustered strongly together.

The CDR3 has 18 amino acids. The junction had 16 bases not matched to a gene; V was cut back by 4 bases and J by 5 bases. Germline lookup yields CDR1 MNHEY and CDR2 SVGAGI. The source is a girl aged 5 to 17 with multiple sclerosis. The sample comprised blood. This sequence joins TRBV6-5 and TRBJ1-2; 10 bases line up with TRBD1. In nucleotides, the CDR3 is TGTGCCAGCAGTTCTTCCGGGACAGGGGCGGTAGTTGGGTATGGCTACACCTTC. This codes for CASSSSGTGAVVGYGYTF.